One and the same sample provided the 26 T cell receptor beta chains below, sequenced in a study of T cells in Graves' hyperthyroidism and ophthalmopathy. Amplification targeted TCR beta CDR3 regions from RNA transcripts. A first-round RT-PCR of the TCR CDR3 used the HTBI primer set. A single record per CDR3 protein comes from TCRdb applying MiXCR to the multiplex PCR reads. The sample has 550,000 to 800,000 distinct CDR3 sequences; roughly 17% are singletons. Sequenced sample: blood. The receptors come from a man between 18 and 29 years old with Graves' hyperthyroidism.

In its sample, this clonotype was seen a few times. The V call is TRBV9, the J call TRBJ2-1, with D possibly TRBD2 on 6 matching bases. The V and J ends lost 0 bases and 0 bases respectively, with 22 bases between them. The CDR3 runs to 20 residues. Germline CDR1 is SGDLS and CDR2 is YYNGEE. The CDR3 nucleotides read TGTGCCAGCAGCGTAGGAGGTTTCGGGTTAGCGGAAGCCTCCTACAATGAGCAGTTCTTC. It encodes CASSVGGFGLAEASYNEQFF.

This clonotype showed up many times. V is TRBV12-5 and J is TRBJ2-7, with D perhaps TRBD1 (5 bases). Per germline, CDR1 LGHNT and CDR2 FRNRAP. Trimming left V 2 bases short and J 3 bases short, with 17 bases between. CDR3 length: 16 residues. The CDR3 DNA reads TGTGCTAGTGGTTTGTCGACAGAAGGGAAGATCTACGAGCAGTACTTC. Its translation: CASGLSTEGKIYEQYF.

This clonotype has a count of ten or more. The chain combines TRBV15 with TRBJ2-7; either TRBD1 or TRBD2 may fit D (5 bases each). Germline values: CDR1 LNHNV, CDR2 YYDKDF (reference sequence). Trimming shortened V by 5 bases and J by 0 bases, and 14 bases separated the two germline ends. This CDR3 region has 15 residues. Here the CDR3 reads CATSPVGETSYEQYF. CDR3 coding DNA: TGTGCCACCAGCCCCGTGGGGGAGACCTCCTACGAGCAGTACTTC.

This clonotype was recorded at least ten times. The J gene is TRBJ1-1, the V gene TRBV2, with D possibly matching TRBD1 (6 bases). Per germline, CDR1 SNHLY and CDR2 FYNNEI. There are 14 residues in the CDR3. The V end lost 7 bases, the J end lost 0 bases, and 12 bases lay between the germline ends. The CDR3 DNA reads as TGTGCCAGCATCCTCGACAGGTTGAACACTGAAGCTTTCTTT. Translated, it gives CASILDRLNTEAFF.

The J gene is TRBJ2-1, the V gene TRBV5-1; 7 bases line up with TRBD2. The ends lost 6 bases at V and 3 bases at J; junction bases unmatched: 3. CDR1 SGHRS and CDR2 YFSETQ come from the germline V gene. This CDR3 is 13 amino acids long. The CDR3 sequence is CASMAGDYNEQFF. The CDR3 DNA is TGCGCCAGCATGGCGGGGGACTACAATGAGCAGTTCTTC.

This clonotype was seen many times. The genes are TRBV28 and TRBJ1-5; D is uncertain. V was trimmed by 5 bases and J by 4 bases, leaving 9 bases between them. Per the germline V gene, CDR1 is MDHEN and CDR2 is SYDVKM. This CDR3 region has 13 residues. The CDR3 reads CASSKPGNQPQHF. CDR3 sequence (DNA): TGTGCCAGCAGTAAGCCTGGGAATCAGCCCCAGCATTTT.

The chain links TRBV7-9 to TRBJ2-7; the D call may be TRBD1 or TRBD2 (7 bases each). V was pared by 5 bases and J by 7 bases, with 18 bases between. This CDR3 has 14 residues. Germline CDR1 SEHNR, CDR2 FQNEAQ (reference sequence). CDR3 amino acids: CASSPAGQRLEQYF. In DNA, the CDR3 is TGTGCCAGCAGCCCAGCGGGACAGCGCTTGGAGCAGTACTTC.

This clonotype was detected a few times. The V gene is TRBV3-1, the J gene TRBJ1-5; D is unresolved. V lost 10 bases to trimming and J lost 2 bases, with 15 bases between them. This CDR3 comprises 14 residues. Germline values: CDR1 LGHDT, CDR2 YNNKEL (reference sequence). The DNA for the CDR3 is TGTGCCACCCTTTGGAACAGAGGCAATCAGCCCCAGCATTTT. Translation: CATLWNRGNQPQHF.

In its sample, this clonotype was seen many times. The chain has TRBV27 and TRBJ1-1, with D maybe TRBD1 (6 bases). CDR3 size: 14 residues. V shed 5 bases and J shed 3 bases, with 13 bases lying between them. The germline V gene has CDR1 MNHEY and CDR2 SMNVEV (reference sequence). CDR3 nucleotide sequence: TGTGCCAGCAGTACAAAGGACAGACACACTGAAGCTTTCTTT. Translated: CASSTKDRHTEAFF.

This clonotype appeared a single time. V usage is TRBV7-9 and J usage is TRBJ1-1, with D hard to call. CDR1 and CDR2 (germline): SEHNR, FQNEAQ (reference sequence). Trimming stripped 0 bases from V and 3 bases from J, with 8 bases between. The CDR3 covers 14 residues. The CDR3 nucleotides are TGTGCCAGCAGCTTAGCGCTTTCTTACACTGAAGCTTTCTTT. This gives the protein CASSLALSYTEAFF. The variable domain in full, completed from reference TRBV7-9 and TRBJ1-1, reads DTGVSQNPRHKITKRGQNVTFRCDPISEHNRLYWYRQTLGQGPEFLTYFQNEAQLEKSRLLSDRFSAERPKGSFSTLEIQRTEQGDSAMYLCASSLALSYTEAFFGQGTRLTVV.

This clonotype was recorded a few times. J is TRBJ2-1 and V is TRBV20-1; D remains ambiguous. Germline CDR1 is DFQATT and CDR2 is SNEGSKA (reference sequence). CDR3 length: 15 residues. V lost 1 base and J lost 4, with 14 bases in between. CDR3 in DNA: TGCAGTGCTAGAGGAGACGGGTATCGGTACAATGAGCAGTTCTTC. It codes for CSARGDGYRYNEQFF.

This sequence joins TRBV2 and TRBJ2-2, with 10 bases lining up with TRBD2. The CDR3 sequence is 15 residues long. V was pared by 5 bases and J by 4 bases, with 4 bases of the junction left unmatched. Per the germline V gene, CDR1 is SNHLY and CDR2 is FYNNEI. For the CDR3, the DNA is TGTGCCAGCAGTTACGGGACTAGCGCCACCGGGGAGCTGTTTTTT. Translation gives CASSYGTSATGELFF.

This chain links TRBV20-1 with TRBJ2-5; 15 bases fit TRBD2. V was clipped by 6 bases and J by 4 bases; unmatched bases: 12. This CDR3 region has 17 residues. Germline assignment: CDR1 DFQATT and CDR2 SNEGSKA (reference sequence). In DNA form, the CDR3 reads TGCAGTGCCAGGACTAGCGGGAGGGGGGCCGTGTCAGAGACCCAGTACTTC. Translation gives CSARTSGRGAVSETQYF.

This clonotype was recorded at least ten times. The chain is built from TRBV11-2 and TRBJ2-3; 8 bases are a match to TRBD2. The CDR3 is made up of 13 amino acids. Trimming removed 5 bases from V and 7 bases from J; junction bases left unmatched: 5. The germline V gene has CDR1 SGHAT and CDR2 FQNNGV. The CDR3 DNA is TGTGCCAGCAGCACAGAGCGGGGGTATACGCAGTATTTT. It encodes CASSTERGYTQYF.

V usage is TRBV29-1 and J usage is TRBJ2-1; D possibly corresponds to TRBD2 (5 bases). The CDR3 runs to 11 residues. The germline CDR1 and CDR2 sequences are SQVTM and ANQGSEA. Between the trimmed V and J ends, which lost 5 bases and 6 bases, there was a span of 8 bases. The CDR3 loop reads CSVSLANEQFF. The CDR3 nucleotides are TGCAGCGTTTCCCTAGCCAATGAGCAGTTCTTC.

This clonotype was detected many times. The J gene is TRBJ2-3, the V gene TRBV28; D not resolved. The CDR3 spans 14 residues. Germline V lookup: CDR1 MDHEN, CDR2 SYDVKM. V was cut by 0 bases and J by 7 bases, with 11 bases left in between. CDR3 in DNA: TGTGCCAGCAGTTTATGGGCAGTAGGAAATACGCAGTATTTT. This encodes CASSLWAVGNTQYF.

The chain has TRBV29-1 and TRBJ1-1, with D perhaps matching TRBD1 (6 bases). The CDR3 is 14 amino acids. Germline assignment: CDR1 SQVTM and CDR2 ANQGSEA. The V gene lost 6 bases and the J gene lost 2 bases, with 16 bases spanning the gap. In DNA, the CDR3 is TGCAGCGTGGGGGGGAGGGGGGTTAACACTGAAGCTTTCTTT. This encodes CSVGGRGVNTEAFF. The full variable domain, with the rest looked up from reference TRBV29-1 and TRBJ1-1, is SAVISQKPSRDICQRGTSLTIQCQVDSQVTMMFWYRQQPGQSLTLIATANQGSEATYESGFVIDKFPISRPNLTFSTLTVSNMSPEDSSIYLCSVGGRGVNTEAFFGQGTRLTVV.

This clonotype came up a few times. The chain employs TRBV7-3 and TRBJ2-3; 11 bases match TRBD2. V gave up 0 bases and J gave up 4 bases; unmatched junction bases: 12. From germline, CDR1 is SGHTA and CDR2 FQGTGA. The CDR3 sequence is 19 residues long. The CDR3: CASSLTLTSGNGVPDTQYF. Here the CDR3 DNA reads TGTGCCAGCAGCTTAACGCTGACTAGCGGGAACGGGGTCCCAGATACGCAGTATTTT. The full variable domain, completed using reference TRBV7-3 and TRBJ2-3, is GAGVSQTPSNKVTEKGKYVELRCDPISGHTALYWYRQSLGQGPEFLIYFQGTGAADDSGLPNDRFFAVRPEGSVSTLKIQRTERGDSAVYLCASSLTLTSGNGVPDTQYFGPGTRLTVL.

This clonotype was seen at least ten times. The chain links TRBV24-1 to TRBJ2-7, with D uncertain. CDR3 length: 13 residues. V dropped 2 bases and J dropped 6 bases, with 10 bases sitting between them. Per the germline V gene, CDR1 is KGHDR and CDR2 is SFDVKD. The CDR3 sequence is CATSDSDLGEQYF. CDR3 in DNA: TGTGCCACCAGTGATTCTGACCTCGGCGAGCAGTACTTC.

This clonotype was detected ten times or more. This rearrangement joins TRBV3-1 to TRBJ2-5; no clear D gene. In germline, CDR1 is LGHDT, CDR2 YNNKEL (reference sequence). This CDR3 has 15 residues. Trimming stripped 4 bases from V and 5 bases from J, with 17 bases between. CDR3 nucleotides: TGTGCCAGCAGCCCCTCCCCGTCATTGGTCGAGACCCAGTACTTC. Translated: CASSPSPSLVETQYF.

CDR3 bases: TGCAGTGCTAGAGACCCCCTAGCGGGAGGAAACAATGAGCAGTTCTTC. Amino acids: CSARDPLAGGNNEQFF. This rearrangement joins TRBV20-1 to TRBJ2-1; 11 positions agree with TRBD2. V dropped 0 bases and J dropped 5; count of bases not matched to a gene: 6. The CDR3 has 16 residues. Germline CDR1 reads DFQATT; CDR2 reads SNEGSKA (reference sequence).

In its sample, this clonotype was seen a few times. The chain uses TRBV11-3 and TRBJ1-6, with D uncertain. CDR1 and CDR2 from the germline V gene are SGHNT and YENEEA. This CDR3 spans 12 amino acids. V was clipped by 0 bases and J by 9 bases, with 3 bases between them. CDR3 sequence reads: CASSLEGSPLHF. As DNA, the CDR3 is TGTGCCAGCAGCTTAGAGGGTTCACCCCTCCACTTT. Full variable domain (missing parts from reference TRBV11-3 and TRBJ1-6): EAGVVQSPRYKIIEKKQPVAFWCNPISGHNTLYWYLQNLGQGPELLIRYENEEAVDDSQLPKDRFSAERLKGVDSTLKIQPAELGDSAVYLCASSLEGSPLHFGNGTRLTVT.

This chain joins TRBV27 and TRBJ2-2, with 7 bases lining up with TRBD2. The J segment lost 7 bases and the V segment lost 3 bases, leaving 5 bases of the junction unmatched. CDR1 is MNHEY and CDR2 is SMNVEV in the germline V gene (reference sequence). The CDR3 consists of 14 residues. CDR3 DNA: TGTGCCAGCAGTTTTTTGGGGGGGGTCGGGGAGCTGTTTTTT. Protein: CASSFLGGVGELFF.

This clonotype has only a few counts. The chain joins TRBV5-1 to TRBJ2-2; 10 bases line up with TRBD2. Germline V CDR1 and CDR2: SGHRS, YFSETQ. The CDR3 loop spans 18 amino acids. After removal of 1 base from V and 0 bases from J, the junction contained 6 bases not matched to a gene. The CDR3 protein is CASSLSLTSGTNTGELFF. Here the CDR3 DNA reads TGCGCCAGCAGCTTGTCCCTTACTAGCGGGACGAACACCGGGGAGCTGTTTTTT. Full variable domain (remainder filled in from reference TRBV5-1 and TRBJ2-2): KAGVTQTPRYLIKTRGQQVTLSCSPISGHRSVSWYQQTPGQGLQFLFEYFSETQRNKGNFPGRFSGRQFSNSRSEMNVSTLELGDSALYLCASSLSLTSGTNTGELFFGEGSRLTVL.

This clonotype was found many times. V and J are TRBV12-3 or TRBV12-4 and TRBJ1-5; D is uncertain. The CDR3 is 14 residues long. V lost 1 base and J lost 7, with 11 bases in between. This CDR3 is CASSLGRAGQPQHF. CDR3 nucleotides: TGTGCCAGCAGTTTAGGAAGGGCTGGGCAGCCCCAGCATTTT.

The chain combines TRBV5-1 with TRBJ1-1; TRBD1 might be the D (5 bases). Germline-derived CDR1 and CDR2 are SGHRS and YFSETQ. Trimming stripped 3 bases from V and 1 base from J, with 10 bases between. This CDR3 is built from 14 residues. CDR3: CASSWTTSNTEAFF. As DNA, the CDR3 is TGCGCCAGCAGCTGGACAACATCGAACACTGAAGCTTTCTTT.